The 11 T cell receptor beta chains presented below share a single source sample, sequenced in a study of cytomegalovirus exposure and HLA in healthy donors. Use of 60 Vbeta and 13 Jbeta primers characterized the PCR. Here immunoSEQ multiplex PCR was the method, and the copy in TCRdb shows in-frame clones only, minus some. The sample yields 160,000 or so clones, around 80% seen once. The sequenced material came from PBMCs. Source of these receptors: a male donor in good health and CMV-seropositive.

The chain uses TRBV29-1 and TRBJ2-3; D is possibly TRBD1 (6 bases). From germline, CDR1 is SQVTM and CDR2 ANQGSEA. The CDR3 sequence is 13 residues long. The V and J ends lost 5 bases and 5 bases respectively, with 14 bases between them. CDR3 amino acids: CSVWRTVKDTQYF. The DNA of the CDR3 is TGCAGCGTTTGGAGGACAGTTAAAGATACGCAGTATTTT.

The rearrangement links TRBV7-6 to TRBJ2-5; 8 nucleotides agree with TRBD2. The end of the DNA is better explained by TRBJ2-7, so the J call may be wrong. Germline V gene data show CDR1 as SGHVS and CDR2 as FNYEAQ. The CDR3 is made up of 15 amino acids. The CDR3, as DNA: TGTGCCAGCAGTAAACCCGGCTTCCGGGGGGGCGAGCAGTACTTC. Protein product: CASSKPGFRGGEQYF.

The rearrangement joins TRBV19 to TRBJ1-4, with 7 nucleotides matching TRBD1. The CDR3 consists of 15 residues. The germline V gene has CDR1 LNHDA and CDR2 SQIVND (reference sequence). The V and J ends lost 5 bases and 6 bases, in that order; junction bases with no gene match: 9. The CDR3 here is CASSPLDRRDEKLFF. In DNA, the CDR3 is TGTGCCAGTAGTCCCCTGGACAGGAGGGATGAAAAACTGTTTTTT.

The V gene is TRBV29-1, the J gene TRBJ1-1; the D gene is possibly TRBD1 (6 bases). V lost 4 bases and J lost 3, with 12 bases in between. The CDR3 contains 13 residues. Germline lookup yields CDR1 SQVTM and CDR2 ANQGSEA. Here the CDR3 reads CSVAQGIDTEAFF. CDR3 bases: TGCAGCGTTGCACAGGGTATAGACACTGAAGCTTTCTTT.

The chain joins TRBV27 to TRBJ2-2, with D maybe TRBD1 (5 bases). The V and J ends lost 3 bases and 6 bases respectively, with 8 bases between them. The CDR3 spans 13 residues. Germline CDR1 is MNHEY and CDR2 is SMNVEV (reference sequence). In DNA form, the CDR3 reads TGTGCCAGCAGTTTTTTAGGGGCCGGGGAGCTGTTTTTT. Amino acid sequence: CASSFLGAGELFF.

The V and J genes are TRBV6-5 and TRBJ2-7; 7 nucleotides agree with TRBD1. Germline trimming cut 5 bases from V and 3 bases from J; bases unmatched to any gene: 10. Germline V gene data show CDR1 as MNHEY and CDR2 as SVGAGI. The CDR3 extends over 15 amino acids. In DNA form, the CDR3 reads TGTGCCAGCAGTCATCCAGGGGGTGGTCTCTACGAGCAGTACTTC. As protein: CASSHPGGGLYEQYF.

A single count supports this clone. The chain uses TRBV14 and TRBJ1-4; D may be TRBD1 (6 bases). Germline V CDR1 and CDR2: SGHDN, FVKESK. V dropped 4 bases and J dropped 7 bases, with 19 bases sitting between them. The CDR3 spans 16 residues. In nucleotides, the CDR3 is TGTGCCAGCAGCCCCCGGGTAGGGCAGGGGACTGAAAAACTGTTTTTT. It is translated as CASSPRVGQGTEKLFF.

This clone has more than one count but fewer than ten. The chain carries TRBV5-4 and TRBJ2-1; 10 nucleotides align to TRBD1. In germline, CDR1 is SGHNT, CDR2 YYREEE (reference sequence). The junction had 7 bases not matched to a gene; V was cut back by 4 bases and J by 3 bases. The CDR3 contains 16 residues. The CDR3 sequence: CASSPMDRGNYNEQFF. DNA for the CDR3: TGTGCCAGCAGCCCAATGGACAGGGGGAACTACAATGAGCAGTTCTTC.

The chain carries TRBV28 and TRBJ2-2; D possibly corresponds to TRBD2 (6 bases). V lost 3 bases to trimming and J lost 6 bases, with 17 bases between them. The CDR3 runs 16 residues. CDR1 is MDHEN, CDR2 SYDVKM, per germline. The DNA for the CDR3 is TGTGCCAGCAGTTTGGTTAGCGGAAGTCCGGCCGGGGAGCTGTTTTTT. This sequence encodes CASSLVSGSPAGELFF.

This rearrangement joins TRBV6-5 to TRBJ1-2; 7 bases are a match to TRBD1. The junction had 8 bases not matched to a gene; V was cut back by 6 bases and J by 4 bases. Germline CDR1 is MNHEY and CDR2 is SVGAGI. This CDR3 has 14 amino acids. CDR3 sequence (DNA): TGTGCCAGCAGCACAGGGGCCGCTTTCTATGGCTACACCTTC. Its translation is CASSTGAAFYGYTF.

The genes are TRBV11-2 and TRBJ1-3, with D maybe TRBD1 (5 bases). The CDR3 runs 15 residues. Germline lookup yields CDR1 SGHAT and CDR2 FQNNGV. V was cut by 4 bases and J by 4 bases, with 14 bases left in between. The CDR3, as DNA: TGTGCCAGCAGCTCGATGCGGGGGACCGGAAACACCATATATTTT. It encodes CASSSMRGTGNTIYF.